This paragraph reports one TCR beta chain. The data were obtained in a study of OX40 agonist ivuxolimab in advanced cancers. Study information: Three patients had partial responses: one hepatocellular carcinoma, two cutaneous melanoma.

Using immunoSEQ multiplex PCR, the repertoire was profiled, and TCRdb retains in-frame clones only, with some absent. Of some 70,000 clones in the sample, 88% were seen once. The CDR3 sequence is 14 residues long. The sequence was collected from an adult with an advanced solid tumor such as melanoma, head and neck, liver or kidney cancer. Sequencing was performed on CD4+ or CD8+ T cells sorted from blood, taken in a trial of the OX40 agonist ivuxolimab. The chain links TRBV21-1 to TRBJ2-7; TRBD2 reflects the table's D call only, with no check against the DNA. TRBV21-1 is annotated as a pseudogene. CDR3 coding DNA: TGTGCCAGCAGCAATACTGGACTAGCGAGCGAGCAGTACTTC. This codes for CASSNTGLASEQYF.